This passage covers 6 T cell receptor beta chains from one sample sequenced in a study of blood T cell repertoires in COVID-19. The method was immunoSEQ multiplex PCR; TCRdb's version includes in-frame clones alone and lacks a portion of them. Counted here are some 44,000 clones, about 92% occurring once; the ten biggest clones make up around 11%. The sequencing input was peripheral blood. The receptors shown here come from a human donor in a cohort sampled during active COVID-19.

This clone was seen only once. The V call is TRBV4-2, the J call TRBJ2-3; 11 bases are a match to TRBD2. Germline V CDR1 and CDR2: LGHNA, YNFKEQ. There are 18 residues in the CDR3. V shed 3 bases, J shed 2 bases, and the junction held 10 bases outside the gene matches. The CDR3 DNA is TGTGCCAGCAGCCATGGCAGGACTAGCGGGTCCCTCACAGATACGCAGTATTTT. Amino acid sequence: CASSHGRTSGSLTDTQYF.

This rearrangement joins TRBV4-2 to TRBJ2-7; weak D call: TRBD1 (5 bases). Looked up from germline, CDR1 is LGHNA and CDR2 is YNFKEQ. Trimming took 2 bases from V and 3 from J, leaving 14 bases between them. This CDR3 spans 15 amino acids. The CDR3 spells CASSQTQDPRYEQYF. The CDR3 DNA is TGTGCCAGCAGCCAAACACAGGACCCTCGCTACGAGCAGTACTTC.

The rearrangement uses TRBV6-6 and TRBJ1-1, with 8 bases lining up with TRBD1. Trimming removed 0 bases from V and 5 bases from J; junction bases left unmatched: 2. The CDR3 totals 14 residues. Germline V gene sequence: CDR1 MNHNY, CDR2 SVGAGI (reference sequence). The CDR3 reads CASSYSRGRTEAFF. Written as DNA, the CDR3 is TGTGCCAGCAGTTACTCCAGGGGGCGGACTGAAGCTTTCTTT.

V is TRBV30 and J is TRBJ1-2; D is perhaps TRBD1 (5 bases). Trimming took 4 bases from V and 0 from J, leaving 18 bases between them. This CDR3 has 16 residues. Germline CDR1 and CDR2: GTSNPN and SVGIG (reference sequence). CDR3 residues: CAWTIPGLGANYGYTF. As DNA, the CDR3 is TGTGCCTGGACTATTCCGGGACTTGGGGCTAACTATGGCTACACCTTC.

CDR3 loop: CASSLSRTGIYGYTF. The CDR3 DNA follows: TGTGCCAGCAGTTTATCCCGGACAGGGATATATGGCTACACCTTC. The V call is TRBV27, the J call TRBJ1-2; TRBD1 matches 8 bases. The CDR3 is 15 residues long. After removal of 0 bases from V and 5 bases from J, the junction contained 5 bases not matched to a gene. CDR1 MNHEY and CDR2 SMNVEV come from the germline V gene (reference sequence).

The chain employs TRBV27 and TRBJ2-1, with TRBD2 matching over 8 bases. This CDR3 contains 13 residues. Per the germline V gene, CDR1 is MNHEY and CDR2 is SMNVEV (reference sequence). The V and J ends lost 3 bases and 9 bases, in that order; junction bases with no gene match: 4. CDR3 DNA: TGTGCCAGCAGTTTCAGCGGGAGCGGTGAGCAGTTCTTC. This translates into CASSFSGSGEQFF.